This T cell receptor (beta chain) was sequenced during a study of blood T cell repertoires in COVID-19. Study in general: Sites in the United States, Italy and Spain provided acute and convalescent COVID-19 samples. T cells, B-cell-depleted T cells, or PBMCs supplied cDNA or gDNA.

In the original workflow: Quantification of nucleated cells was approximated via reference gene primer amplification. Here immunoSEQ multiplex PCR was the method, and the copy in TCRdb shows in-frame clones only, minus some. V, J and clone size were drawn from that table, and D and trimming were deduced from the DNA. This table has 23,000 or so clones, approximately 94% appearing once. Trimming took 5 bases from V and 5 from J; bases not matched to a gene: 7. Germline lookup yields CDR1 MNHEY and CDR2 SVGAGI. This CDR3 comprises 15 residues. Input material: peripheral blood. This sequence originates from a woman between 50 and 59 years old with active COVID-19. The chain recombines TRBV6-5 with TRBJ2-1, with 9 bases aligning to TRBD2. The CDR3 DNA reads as TGTGCCAGCAGTCCCAGACTAGCGGTACACAATGAGCAGTTCTTC. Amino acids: CASSPRLAVHNEQFF.